This T cell receptor (beta chain) was documented in a study of Graves' ophthalmopathy and Graves' hyperthyroidism. This clonotype has a count of ten or more. The junction departs from germline at one end; a sequencing error may be responsible. The authors amplified TCR beta CDR3 regions from RNA transcripts. Investigators did first-round RT-PCR with HTBI primers, then second-round multiplex PCR. Each CDR3 protein is one row after TCRdb ran MiXCR on the multiplex PCR reads. The table lists roughly 400,000 distinct CDR3 sequences, about a sixth of them singletons. CDR1 MDHEN and CDR2 SYDVKM come from the germline V gene. The CDR3 extends over 14 amino acids.

The sample comprised peripheral blood. This receptor was obtained from an adult woman with stable Graves' hyperthyroidism. The chain recombines TRBV28 with TRBJ2-5, with D possibly TRBD2 on 7 matching bases. CDR3 nucleotide sequence: TGTGCCAGCAGTTTAATGGGGGGGCCGGACAGCCAGGGTTTC. Amino acid sequence: CASSLMGGPDSQGF.